This T cell receptor beta chain was profiled in a study of shared clonotypes between healthy human individuals. This CDR3 comprises 16 residues. CDR1 is LGHNA and CDR2 is YNFKEQ in the germline V gene. V shed 1 base and J 8 bases; nucleotides not matched to a gene: 9. Profiled with immunoSEQ multiplex PCR; TCRdb holds only in-frame clones, not every one. The sample includes 170,000 or so clones, approximately 61% of them seen just once. This clone occurred a few times. The rearrangement uses TRBV4-2 and TRBJ2-1, with 9 bases lining up with TRBD2. This sequence was found in a man younger than 40 in good health. Sequencing was carried out using memory CD4+ T cells sorted from blood. As for subset: CD45RA-negative fraction. CDR3 region: CASSQGVGLASDEQFF. CDR3 sequence (DNA): TGTGCCAGCAGCCAAGGGGTCGGACTAGCGTCGGATGAGCAGTTCTTC.